The 29 T cell receptor beta chains listed next were all sequenced from one sample in a study of cytomegalovirus exposure and HLA in healthy donors. The PCR was carried out with 60 Vbeta primers and 13 Jbeta primers. TCRdb's table, derived via immunoSEQ multiplex PCR, lists solely in-frame clones and lacks some. The data hold 95,000 to 100,000 clones, with 65% to 75% observed a single time. Material for sequencing was PBMCs. Receptors were obtained from a middle-aged woman in good health and CMV-seronegative.

A few counts support this clone. The V call is TRBV7-3, the J call TRBJ2-7; tentatively, D is TRBD2 (5 bases). Germline-derived CDR1 and CDR2 are SGHTA and FQGTGA. V lost 0 bases to trimming and J lost 7 bases, with 10 bases between them. The CDR3 extends over 13 amino acids. The chain's CDR3 is CASSLTPAAEQYF. The DNA of the CDR3 is TGTGCCAGCAGCTTAACGCCAGCGGCGGAGCAGTACTTC.

The chain uses TRBV15 and TRBJ2-1; 10 bases match TRBD2. Germline V gives CDR1 LNHNV, CDR2 YYDKDF (reference sequence). Losses at the gene ends were 1 base for V and 7 bases for J; bases not matched to a gene: 7. The CDR3 consists of 16 residues. CDR3 sequence (DNA): TGTGCCACCAGCAGAGCACCAGCGGGAGGGAGTAATGAGCAGTTCTTC. It is translated as CATSRAPAGGSNEQFF.

Note on this clone: The same CDR3 also results from other DNA sequences found in this sample. The chain uses TRBV11-3 and TRBJ2-2, with D perhaps matching TRBD1 (5 bases). The CDR3 totals 14 residues. Germline V gives CDR1 SGHNT, CDR2 YENEEA. The V end was cut by 1 base, the J end by 2 bases, with 5 bases between. CDR3 amino acids: CASSLGGNTGELFF. In DNA, the CDR3 is TGTGCCAGCAGCTTAGGGGGCAACACCGGGGAGCTGTTTTTT. The full variable domain, its missing parts supplied by reference TRBV11-3 and TRBJ2-2, is EAGVVQSPRYKIIEKKQPVAFWCNPISGHNTLYWYLQNLGQGPELLIRYENEEAVDDSQLPKDRFSAERLKGVDSTLKIQPAELGDSAVYLCASSLGGNTGELFFGEGSRLTVL.

In the case of this clone: The germline gene is not matched at one end of the junction; a read error may be the cause. This chain joins TRBV7-9 and TRBJ1-1; 7 bases map to TRBD1. In germline, CDR1 is SEHNR, CDR2 FQNEAQ (reference sequence). The CDR3 has 12 amino acids. CDR3: CSSRHQGAEAFF. CDR3 nucleotide sequence: TGTTCCAGCAGACACCAGGGGGCTGAAGCTTTCTTT.

The V call is TRBV25-1, the J call TRBJ1-3, with D perhaps matching TRBD1 (6 bases). The CDR3 is 11 residues long. V was cut by 6 bases and J by 15 bases, with 15 bases left in between. The germline V gene has CDR1 MGHDK and CDR2 SYGVNS. CDR3 DNA sequence: TGTGCCAGCAGCTCTGTGGGGACAAGATATTTT. Protein product: CASSSVGTRYF.

The gene calls are TRBV4-3 and TRBJ2-7; 7 bases line up with TRBD1. Per germline, CDR1 LGHNA and CDR2 YSLEER. There are 14 residues in the CDR3. Trimming took 0 bases from V and 4 from J; bases not matched to a gene: 3. DNA of the CDR3: TGCGCCAGCAGCCAAGATGCCAGGGGGTACGAGCAGTACTTC. Protein product: CASSQDARGYEQYF.

This clone was detected only once. This chain's CDR3 is CASRRDSRNYGYTF. The DNA of the CDR3 is TGTGCCAGCAGACGGGACAGTAGAAACTATGGCTACACCTTC. The chain uses TRBV6-5 and TRBJ1-2, with 7 positions matching TRBD1. With V trimmed by 6 bases and J by 2 bases, 6 bases remained unmatched. There are 14 residues in the CDR3. Germline V gene data show CDR1 as MNHEY and CDR2 as SVGAGI.

The chain recombines TRBV5-1 with TRBJ2-2; D uncertain. This CDR3 region has 13 residues. Germline CDR1 reads SGHRS; CDR2 reads YFSETQ. V was trimmed by 0 bases and J by 8 bases, leaving 8 bases between them. DNA of the CDR3: TGCGCCAGCAGCTTGGCGGCGGCGGGGGAGCTGTTTTTT. As protein: CASSLAAAGELFF.

The rearrangement links TRBV7-3 to TRBJ2-1, with D hard to call. This CDR3 is 14 amino acids long. V dropped 2 bases and J dropped 4 bases, with 9 bases sitting between them. Per germline, CDR1 SGHTA and CDR2 FQGTGA. In DNA, the CDR3 is TGTGCCAGCAGCTTATTACACGGGTACAATGAGCAGTTCTTC. Protein: CASSLLHGYNEQFF.

This clone was seen a handful of times. The CDR3 loop reads CASSPHTGELFF. The DNA for the CDR3 is TGTGCCAGCAGCCCTCACACCGGGGAGCTGTTTTTT. The chain couples TRBV9 to TRBJ2-2, with D uncertain. The CDR3 has 12 residues. Germline assignment: CDR1 SGDLS and CDR2 YYNGEE. V was pared by 4 bases and J by 3 bases, with 4 bases between. The full variable domain, rest sourced from reference TRBV9 and TRBJ2-2, is DSGVTQTPKHLITATGQRVTLRCSPRSGDLSVYWYQQSLDQGLQFLIQYYNGEERAKGNILERFSAQQFPDLHSELNLSSLELGDSALYFCASSPHTGELFFGEGSRLTVL.

The chain is built from TRBV4-2 and TRBJ2-7; D is unclear. Germline lookup yields CDR1 LGHNA and CDR2 YNFKEQ. The V gene lost 5 bases and the J gene lost 6 bases, with 14 bases spanning the gap. CDR3 size: 13 residues. CDR3 sequence reads: CASSELKLSEQYF. As DNA, the CDR3 is TGTGCCAGCAGCGAGCTTAAGCTCTCCGAGCAGTACTTC.

The chain uses TRBV5-5 and TRBJ2-7; no clear D gene. CDR1 and CDR2 from the germline V gene are SGHKS and YYEKEE (reference sequence). Trimming cost V 1 base and J 1 base, with 6 bases left between them. This CDR3 comprises 13 residues. The CDR3 region is CASSLWQSYEQYF. In DNA form, the CDR3 reads TGTGCCAGCAGCTTGTGGCAGTCCTACGAGCAGTACTTC.

The genes are TRBV28 and TRBJ2-4, with 7 bases identical to TRBD1. This CDR3 region has 14 residues. From germline, CDR1 is MDHEN and CDR2 SYDVKM. Trimming cost V 4 bases and J 3 bases; bases outside gene matches: 3. The CDR3 DNA is TGTGCCAGCAGTTCGACAGGGTTCAAAAACATTCAGTACTTC. Its protein product is CASSSTGFKNIQYF. The entire variable domain, with the rest obtained from reference TRBV28 and TRBJ2-4, is as follows: DVKVTQSSRYLVKRTGEKVFLECVQDMDHENMFWYRQDPGLGLRLIYFSYDVKMKEKGDIPEGYSVSREKKERFSLILESASTNQTSMYLCASSSTGFKNIQYFGAGTRLSVL.

Here the CDR3 reads CASRASITGGAFF. The CDR3, as DNA: TGTGCCAGCAGAGCTTCGATAACAGGGGGAGCTTTCTTT. The rearrangement links TRBV2 to TRBJ1-1; TRBD1 matches 8 bases. CDR3 length: 13 residues. After removal of 6 bases from V and 10 bases from J, the junction contained 10 bases not matched to a gene. Germline V lookup: CDR1 SNHLY, CDR2 FYNNEI. The full variable domain, rest sourced from reference TRBV2 and TRBJ1-1, is EPEVTQTPSHQVTQMGQEVILRCVPISNHLYFYWYRQILGQKVEFLVSFYNNEISEKSEIFDDQFSVERPDGSNFTLKIRSTKLEDSAMYFCASRASITGGAFFGQGTRLTVV.

V and J are TRBV2 and TRBJ2-7, with 10 nucleotides matching TRBD2. V was pared by 2 bases and J by 6 bases, with 4 bases of the junction left unmatched. The CDR3 length is 14 residues. Per the germline V gene, CDR1 is SNHLY and CDR2 is FYNNEI. The chain's CDR3 is CASSEILAGAEQYF. Written as DNA, the CDR3 is TGTGCCAGCAGTGAAATCCTAGCGGGAGCCGAGCAGTACTTC.

The genes are TRBV6-1 and TRBJ1-2, with D tentatively TRBD1 (6 bases). The CDR3 consists of 19 residues. Germline V lookup: CDR1 MNHNS, CDR2 SASEGT. Trimming cost V 2 bases and J 3 bases, with 25 bases left between them. CDR3: CASSEIVMGPGEGDYGYTF. For the CDR3, the DNA is TGTGCCAGCAGTGAAATTGTGATGGGTCCAGGGGAGGGTGACTATGGCTACACCTTC.

The chain joins TRBV4-3 to TRBJ2-7; 7 nucleotides line up with TRBD2. The CDR3 is 15 amino acids. Germline assignment: CDR1 LGHNA and CDR2 YSLEER. V shed 0 bases and J 2 bases; nucleotides not matched to a gene: 4. CDR3 protein: CASSQEWGGAYEQYF. The CDR3 nucleotides are TGCGCCAGCAGCCAAGAGTGGGGGGGGGCCTACGAGCAGTACTTC.

In its sample, this clone was seen a few times. This chain joins TRBV9 and TRBJ1-4; the match to TRBD1 covers 8 bases. This CDR3 has 16 residues. In germline, CDR1 is SGDLS, CDR2 YYNGEE. Unmatched junction bases numbered 4, after V lost 3 bases and J lost 0 bases. Here the CDR3 reads CASSGGQGATNEKLFF. CDR3 DNA sequence: TGTGCCAGCAGCGGAGGACAGGGAGCAACTAATGAAAAACTGTTTTTT.

By its share, this clone is medium-sized. The CDR3 reads CARRRGRETQYF. The CDR3 DNA reads as TGCGCCAGACGCCGGGGTAGGGAGACCCAGTACTTC. The V and J genes are TRBV10-2 and TRBJ2-5; D may be TRBD2 (5 bases). CDR3 length: 12 amino acids. Germline V gene lookup returns CDR1 WSHSY and CDR2 SAAADI. V was pared by 9 bases and J by 5 bases, with 13 bases between.

The rearrangement links TRBV4-3 to TRBJ1-2; D is unclear. V was clipped by 3 bases and J by 1 base, with 6 bases between them. Germline-derived CDR1 and CDR2 are LGHNA and YSLEER. The CDR3 runs to 13 residues. As DNA, the CDR3 is TGCGCCAGCAGCCAGGAGATTAACTATGGCTACACCTTC. Amino acids: CASSQEINYGYTF.

The gene calls are TRBV10-2 and TRBJ2-7; 7 nucleotides agree with TRBD1. After removal of 0 bases from V and 2 bases from J, the junction contained 4 bases not matched to a gene. The CDR3 runs 15 residues. In germline, CDR1 is WSHSY, CDR2 SAAADI. The CDR3 bases are TGCGCCAGCAGTGAGTCGACAGGGTTGCCCTACGAGCAGTACTTC. This encodes CASSESTGLPYEQYF.

The chain couples TRBV11-2 to TRBJ2-4, with D possibly being TRBD2 (5 bases). Germline lookup yields CDR1 SGHAT and CDR2 FQNNGV. Trimming took off 0 bases at V and 0 bases at J, with 18 bases between the two ends. CDR3 size: 19 residues. Here the CDR3 DNA reads TGTGCCAGCAGCTTAGATTTTCGGACTCGAACCCTAGCCAAAAACATTCAGTACTTC. This gives the protein CASSLDFRTRTLAKNIQYF.

J is TRBJ1-1 and V is TRBV6-1; D ambiguous. Per the germline V gene, CDR1 is MNHNS and CDR2 is SASEGT. Trimming stripped 6 bases from V and 0 bases from J, with 8 bases between. This CDR3 is 13 amino acids long. The CDR3 loop is CASRQNMNTEAFF. CDR3 coding DNA: TGTGCCAGCAGACAGAACATGAACACTGAAGCTTTCTTT.

J is TRBJ1-2 and V is TRBV7-9, with 9 bases matching TRBD1. CDR3 size: 14 residues. The ends lost 4 bases at V and 3 bases at J; junction bases unmatched: 3. Germline loops: CDR1 SEHNR, CDR2 FQNEAQ (reference sequence). DNA for the CDR3: TGTGCCAGCAGCTCGGGACAGGGAGACTATGGCTACACCTTC. The encoded protein is CASSSGQGDYGYTF.

This chain joins TRBV6-5 and TRBJ2-5; 7 bases fit TRBD2. Trimming took 6 bases from V and 3 from J; bases not matched to a gene: 7. The CDR3 has 14 residues. The V gene's germline CDR1 is MNHEY and CDR2 SVGAGI. The CDR3 DNA sequence: TGTGCCAGCAGGATCGGGGCGGGGGAAGAGACCCAGTACTTC. It encodes CASRIGAGEETQYF.

The chain joins TRBV6-6 to TRBJ1-4, with a weak D call TRBD1 (6 bases). Germline loops: CDR1 MNHNY, CDR2 SVGAGI (reference sequence). The CDR3 has 13 residues. Trimming removed 5 bases at V and 8 bases at J, with 12 bases between. This CDR3 reads CASSRWGGEKLFF. CDR3 bases: TGTGCCAGCAGTAGGTGGGGGGGCGAAAAACTGTTTTTT.

This clone occurred a few times. This CDR3 is also generated by other DNA sequences in the sample. This chain links TRBV4-3 with TRBJ1-6, with TRBD1 identical over 7 bases. J gave up 5 bases and V 0 bases, and 4 bases lay outside the gene matches. Germline V gene sequence: CDR1 LGHNA, CDR2 YSLEER. This CDR3 comprises 16 residues. The CDR3 sequence: CASSQDRGINNSPLHF. The CDR3 coding sequence is TGCGCCAGCAGCCAAGACAGGGGGATCAATAATTCACCCCTCCACTTT.

The chain combines TRBV5-1 with TRBJ2-5; D gene unclear. Trimming pared 0 bases from V and 4 bases from J, leaving 13 bases between. CDR3 size: 15 residues. Germline assignment: CDR1 SGHRS and CDR2 YFSETQ. The CDR3 DNA follows: TGCGCCAGCAGCTTGGACAACGCATTGTCAGAGACCCAGTACTTC. Translating gives CASSLDNALSETQYF.

As regards this clone: Its ends do not fully match the called genes, so a read error is possible. The chain links TRBV7-9 to TRBJ2-7; tentatively, D is TRBD2 (5 bases). Germline lookup yields CDR1 SEHNR and CDR2 FQNEAQ (reference sequence). CDR3 size: 14 residues. The DNA of the CDR3 is TGTTCCAGCAGCTTAGCGCTGGAGATCCACGAGCAGTACTTC. Protein sequence: CSSSLALEIHEQYF.